This TCR beta chain originates from a study of control samples from healthy donors and cancer patients. The data were produced by immunoSEQ multiplex PCR, yet TCRdb's version contains in-frame clones alone and is incomplete. The sample carries about 160,000 clones, 95% to 96% recorded once. This CDR3 has 16 residues. Germline V CDR1 and CDR2: KGHSH, LQKENI. Trimming cost V 0 bases and J 3 bases; bases outside gene matches: 4. V usage is TRBV18 and J usage is TRBJ2-2, with TRBD2 matching over 7 bases. Source material: blood. This clonotype originated in a woman in her 30s in good health. CDR3 nucleotides: TGTGCCAGCTCACCACCGGGAGGGTCTTACACCGGGGAGCTGTTTTTT. It translates to CASSPPGGSYTGELFF.